This T cell receptor beta chain was retrieved from a study of T cells in Graves' hyperthyroidism and ophthalmopathy. Study context: The blood sample was taken at first diagnosis, before treatment began.

This clonotype was counted ten times or more. There were TCR beta CDR3 regions amplified from RNA transcripts. The HTBI primer set was used in a first-round RT-PCR of the TCR CDR3. TCRdb passed the multiplex PCR reads through MiXCR, listing each CDR3 protein once. This sample has approximately 400,000 distinct CDR3 sequences, with more than 12% found just once. Over 18 months, lack of ophthalmopathy progression marked Graves' hyperthyroidism as stable. These patients, aged 18 to 65, had recently diagnosed hyperthyroidism lasting under 2 months. Based on clinical symptoms, serum thyroxine and TRAb, thyroid ultrasound and orbital computed tomography, diagnoses were reached. The V gene lost 1 base and the J gene lost 2 bases, with 6 bases spanning the gap. Germline assignment: CDR1 LGHDT and CDR2 YNNKEL (reference sequence). The CDR3 sequence is 14 residues long.

The V call is TRBV3-1, the J call TRBJ1-5; D call uncertain. This TCR came from a woman under 40 with Graves' hyperthyroidism. Input material: blood. The CDR3 bases are TGTGCCAGCAGCCAAGGACCCGGCAATCAGCCCCAGCATTTT. Amino acid sequence: CASSQGPGNQPQHF.